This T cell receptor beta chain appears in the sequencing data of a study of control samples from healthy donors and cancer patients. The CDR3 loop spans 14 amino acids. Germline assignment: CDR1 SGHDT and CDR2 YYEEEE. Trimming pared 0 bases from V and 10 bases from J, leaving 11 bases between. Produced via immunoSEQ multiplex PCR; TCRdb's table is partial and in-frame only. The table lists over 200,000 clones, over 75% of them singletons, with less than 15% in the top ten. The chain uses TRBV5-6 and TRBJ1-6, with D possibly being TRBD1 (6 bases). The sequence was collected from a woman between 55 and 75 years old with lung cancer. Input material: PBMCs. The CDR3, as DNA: TGTGCCAGCAGCTTGGGCGGGGGCGCCTCACCCCTCCACTTT. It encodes CASSLGGGASPLHF.